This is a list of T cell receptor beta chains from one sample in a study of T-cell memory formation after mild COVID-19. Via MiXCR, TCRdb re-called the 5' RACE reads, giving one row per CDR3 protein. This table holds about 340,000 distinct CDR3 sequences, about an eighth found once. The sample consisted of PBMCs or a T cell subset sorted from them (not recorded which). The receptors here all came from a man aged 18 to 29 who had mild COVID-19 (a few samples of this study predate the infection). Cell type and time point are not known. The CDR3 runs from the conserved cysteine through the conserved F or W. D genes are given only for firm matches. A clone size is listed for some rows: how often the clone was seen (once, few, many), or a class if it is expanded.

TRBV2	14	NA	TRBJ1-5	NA	TGTGCCAGCAGACCAACCTGGGTAGGCCAGCCCCAGCATTTT	CASRPTWVGQPQHF
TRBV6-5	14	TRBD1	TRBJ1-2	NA	TGTGCCAGCAGACGAACGGGACAGGGTCATGGCTACACCTTC	CASRRTGQGHGYTF
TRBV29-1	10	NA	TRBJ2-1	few	TGCAGCGTTATCCACAATGAGCAGTTCTTC	CSVIHNEQFF
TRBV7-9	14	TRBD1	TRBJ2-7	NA	TGTGCCAGCAGCCGAGGACAGGGGGAGTACGAGCAGTACTTC	CASSRGQGEYEQYF
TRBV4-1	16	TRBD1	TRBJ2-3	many	TGCGCCAGCAGCCAAGACCCCAGGGGGCTGTCAGATACGCAGTATTTT	CASSQDPRGLSDTQYF
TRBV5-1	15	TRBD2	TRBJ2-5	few	TGCGCCAGCAGCGCTAGCGGGGGAAAACAAGAGACCCAGTACTTC	CASSASGGKQETQYF
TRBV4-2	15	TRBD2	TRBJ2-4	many	TGTGCCAGCAGCCAAGGGACGGGGGGCAAAAACATTCAGTACTTC	CASSQGTGGKNIQYF
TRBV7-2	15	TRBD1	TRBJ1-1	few	TGTGCCAGCAGTTATCTCCGGGACAGGAACACTGAAGCTTTCTTT	CASSYLRDRNTEAFF
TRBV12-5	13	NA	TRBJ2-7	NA	TGTGCTAGTGGTTCCCCGCCGAACCGCGAGCAGTACTTC	CASGSPPNREQYF
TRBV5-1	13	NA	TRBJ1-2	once	TGCGCCAGCAGCTTGAAGACAAACTATGGCTACACCTTC	CASSLKTNYGYTF
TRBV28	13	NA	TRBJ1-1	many	TGTGCCACCATAAGGATGATGGACACTGAAGCTTTCTTT	CATIRMMDTEAFF
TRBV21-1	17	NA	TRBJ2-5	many	TGTGCCAGCAGCAAAGCGCTGTCGGGACAGGGGTCGGAGACCCAGTACTTC	CASSKALSGQGSETQYF
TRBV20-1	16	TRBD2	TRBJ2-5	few	TGCAGTGCTAGAGGGCCTAGCGGGGGCCGCCAAGAGACCCAGTACTTC	CSARGPSGGRQETQYF
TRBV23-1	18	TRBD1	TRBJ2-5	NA	TGCGCCAGCAGCGACCCCGACCGGGACAGGGTTTACGTGGAGACCCAGTACTTC	CASSDPDRDRVYVETQYF
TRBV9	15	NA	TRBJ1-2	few	TGTGCCAGCAGCGTAGCCGTGGGGCCGGACTATGGCTACACCTTC	CASSVAVGPDYGYTF
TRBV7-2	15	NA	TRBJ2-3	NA	TGTGCCAGCAGCTTAGCCTGGCGGGCTGCAGATACGCAGTATTTT	CASSLAWRAADTQYF
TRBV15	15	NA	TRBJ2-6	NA	TGTGCCACCAGCAGAGAGGGGTATGGGGCCAACGTCCTGACTTTC	CATSREGYGANVLTF
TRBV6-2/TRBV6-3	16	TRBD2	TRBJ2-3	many	TGTGCCAGCAGTCCCGGGACTAGCGTCGTCACAGATACGCAGTATTTT	CASSPGTSVVTDTQYF
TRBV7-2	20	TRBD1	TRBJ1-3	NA	TGTGCCAGCAGCTTGCGTATGAAAGGGACAGGGCTAAATTTCGGAAACACCATATATTTT	CASSLRMKGTGLNFGNTIYF
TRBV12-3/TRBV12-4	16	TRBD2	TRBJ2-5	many	TGTGCCAGCAGCACTACTAGCGGGGGGCTCCGGGAGACCCAGTACTTC	CASSTTSGGLRETQYF
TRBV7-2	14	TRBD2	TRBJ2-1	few	TGTGCCAGCAGCACTAGCGGGGGGGACAATGAGCAGTTCTTC	CASSTSGGDNEQFF
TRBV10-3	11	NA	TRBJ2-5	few	TGTGCCATCAGTGAGCAAGAGACCCAGTACTTC	CAISEQETQYF